The 18 T cell receptor beta chains presented below share a single source sample, sequenced in a study of blood T cell repertoires in COVID-19. Libraries were prepared by immunoSEQ multiplex PCR; TCRdb keeps only in-frame clonotypes and omits some of them. Of under 30,000 clones in the sample, approximately 90% were seen once. The sequenced sample consisted of peripheral blood. Receptor source: a human donor in a cohort sampled during active COVID-19.

The chain has TRBV6-5 and TRBJ2-7, with 7 bases lining up with TRBD1. CDR3 size: 14 residues. V was pared by 7 bases and J by 0 bases, with 6 bases of the junction left unmatched. Germline loops: CDR1 MNHEY, CDR2 SVGAGI. The CDR3 sequence: CASKSRGLSYEQYF. CDR3 nucleotide sequence: TGTGCCAGCAAATCTAGGGGGCTCTCCTACGAGCAGTACTTC.

This clone was seen a single time. This chain connects TRBV29-1 to TRBJ2-6, with TRBD1 identical over 9 bases. J lost 4 bases, V lost 7 bases, and 11 bases had no gene match. The CDR3 totals 16 residues. Germline V gene lookup returns CDR1 SQVTM and CDR2 ANQGSEA. The CDR3 region is CSGGRDRVIGANVLTF. CDR3 coding DNA: TGCAGCGGTGGCCGGGACAGGGTAATAGGGGCCAACGTCCTGACTTTC.

The chain uses TRBV27 and TRBJ1-6; unclear D gene. Looked up from germline, CDR1 is MNHEY and CDR2 is SMNVEV (reference sequence). V was pared by 6 bases and J by 0 bases, with 12 bases between. The CDR3 is 16 amino acids. CDR3 nucleotide sequence: TGTGCCAGCAGGATTGTTGCCAGCTCCTATAATTCACCCCTCCACTTT. Residues: CASRIVASSYNSPLHF.

The rearrangement joins TRBV2 to TRBJ2-7, with D possibly being TRBD1 (5 bases). The CDR3 covers 14 residues. CDR1 and CDR2 (germline): SNHLY, FYNNEI. The ends were cut back, 6 bases at V and 0 bases at J, with 12 bases in the middle. The CDR3 coding sequence is TGTGCCAGCAGCTCAGGGTGGAGCTCCTACGAGCAGTACTTC. As protein: CASSSGWSSYEQYF.

The genes are TRBV28 and TRBJ2-1, with 7 bases lining up with TRBD1. This CDR3 region has 16 residues. The germline V gene encodes CDR1 MDHEN and CDR2 SYDVKM. With V trimmed by 3 bases and J by 6 bases, 11 bases remained unmatched. The CDR3 DNA reads TGTGCCAGCAGTTTGGGGACAGCCGAAAGGGGCAATGAGCAGTTCTTC. It is translated as CASSLGTAERGNEQFF.

This chain joins TRBV30 and TRBJ1-6, with D perhaps matching TRBD1 (5 bases). Germline lookup yields CDR1 GTSNPN and CDR2 SVGIG (reference sequence). The length of the CDR3 is 15 residues. Trimming left V 0 bases short and J 9 bases short, with 15 bases between. DNA for the CDR3: TGTGCCTGGAGTGTATTTGGGCAGGGAGGTTCACCCCTCCACTTT. It codes for CAWSVFGQGGSPLHF. The full variable domain, rest sourced from reference TRBV30 and TRBJ1-6, is SQTIHQWPATLVQPVGSPLSLECTVEGTSNPNLYWYRQAAGRGLQLLFYSVGIGQISSEVPQNLSASRPQDRQFILSSKKLLLSDSGFYLCAWSVFGQGGSPLHFGNGTRLTVT.

Remarks on this clone: Compared with germline, one end of the junction differs, possibly owing to a read error. This chain links TRBV7-7 with TRBJ2-1; D remains ambiguous. CDR3 length: 13 amino acids. Germline assignment: CDR1 SSHAT and CDR2 FNYEAQ (reference sequence). The chain's CDR3 is CASSLNTLDEQFF. DNA for the CDR3: TGTGCTAGCAGCTTAAATACTTTAGATGAGCAGTTCTTC.

This rearrangement joins TRBV5-6 to TRBJ2-2, with 7 nucleotides matching TRBD1. The germline CDR1 and CDR2 sequences are SGHDT and YYEEEE. Trimming removed 4 bases from V and 4 bases from J; junction bases left unmatched: 4. This CDR3 comprises 14 residues. The CDR3 nucleotides read TGTGCCAGCAGCCACGGGACAGTCACCGGGGAGCTGTTTTTT. It specifies CASSHGTVTGELFF.

The V gene is TRBV9, the J gene TRBJ2-2; 11 bases line up with TRBD1. The CDR3 is 16 residues long. The ends lost 0 bases at V and 6 bases at J; junction bases unmatched: 4. Germline V gene lookup returns CDR1 SGDLS and CDR2 YYNGEE. CDR3: CASSVGTGGFSGELFF. In nucleotides, the CDR3 is TGTGCCAGCAGCGTAGGGACAGGGGGCTTTTCCGGGGAGCTGTTTTTT.

DNA of the CDR3: TGTGCCAGCAGCTATGCGGGGGTTGACAACGAGCAGTACTTC. This translates into CASSYAGVDNEQYF. This chain connects TRBV11-2 to TRBJ2-7; TRBD2 matches 7 bases. Germline values: CDR1 SGHAT, CDR2 FQNNGV. The trim removed 4 bases at V and 5 bases at J, leaving 8 bases unmatched. The CDR3 runs to 14 residues.

The V call is TRBV7-8, the J call TRBJ1-1, with 7 bases aligning to TRBD1. This CDR3 is 15 amino acids long. The V gene's germline CDR1 is SGHVS and CDR2 FQNEAQ. The V segment lost 1 base and the J segment 2 bases; nucleotides outside the gene matches: 4. CDR3 residues: CASSLVPGGNTEAFF. Here the CDR3 DNA reads TGTGCCAGCAGCTTAGTCCCAGGGGGAAACACTGAAGCTTTCTTT.

Here the CDR3 reads CASPIRDSVDGYTF. DNA of the CDR3: TGTGCCAGCCCCATCCGGGACAGCGTAGATGGCTACACCTTC. The rearrangement joins TRBV27 to TRBJ1-2, with TRBD1 matching 7 bases. J gave up 6 bases and V 8 bases, and 12 bases lay outside the gene matches. CDR3 length: 14 residues. Germline CDR1 is MNHEY and CDR2 is SMNVEV (reference sequence).

The chain is built from TRBV6-5 and TRBJ2-1; 10 nucleotides align to TRBD2. Trimming at V came to 6 bases and at J to 7 bases, leaving 9 bases not matched to a gene. The CDR3 contains 15 residues. Germline loops: CDR1 MNHEY, CDR2 SVGAGI. CDR3: CASRRTSGIQNEQFF. The CDR3 DNA sequence: TGTGCCAGCAGGCGGACTAGCGGAATCCAGAATGAGCAGTTCTTC.

This sequence joins TRBV28 and TRBJ2-5, with D maybe TRBD1 (5 bases). The ends were cut back, 9 bases at V and 8 bases at J, with 19 bases in the middle. The CDR3 totals 13 residues. The germline V gene encodes CDR1 MDHEN and CDR2 SYDVKM. In DNA, the CDR3 is TGTGCCAGTATCTCAGGGCCCGAACTCACCCAGTACTTC. Translating it yields CASISGPELTQYF. Variable domain in full (rest from reference TRBV28 and TRBJ2-5): DVKVTQSSRYLVKRTGEKVFLECVQDMDHENMFWYRQDPGLGLRLIYFSYDVKMKEKGDIPEGYSVSREKKERFSLILESASTNQTSMYLCASISGPELTQYFGPGTRLLVL.

The CDR3 sequence is CASKAGGRGGELFF. The CDR3, as DNA: TGTGCCAGTAAAGCGGGGGGGCGCGGCGGGGAGCTGTTTTTT. The V and J genes are TRBV28 and TRBJ2-2; the match to TRBD2 covers 10 bases. The germline V gene encodes CDR1 MDHEN and CDR2 SYDVKM. The length of the CDR3 is 14 residues. Unmatched junction bases numbered 8, after V lost 9 bases and J lost 7 bases.

This clone was found once. The genes are TRBV24-1 and TRBJ1-2; 8 bases fit TRBD1. Losses at the gene ends were 3 bases for V and 2 bases for J; bases not matched to a gene: 7. The germline V gene encodes CDR1 KGHDR and CDR2 SFDVKD. The CDR3 is made up of 16 amino acids. CDR3 amino acids: CATSDAGGERNYGYTF. CDR3 coding DNA: TGTGCCACCAGTGATGCAGGGGGCGAACGAAACTATGGCTACACCTTC.

The chain carries TRBV27 and TRBJ2-1, with unresolved D. The germline V gene has CDR1 MNHEY and CDR2 SMNVEV (reference sequence). The ends were cut back, 6 bases at V and 4 bases at J, with 19 bases in the middle. CDR3 length: 16 residues. The DNA for the CDR3 is TGTGCCAGCAGCAACTCTGGTCCTCTCGAGTACAATGAGCAGTTCTTC. Its protein is CASSNSGPLEYNEQFF.

The gene calls are TRBV19 and TRBJ1-5, with TRBD1 matching over 8 bases. Unmatched junction bases numbered 10, after V lost 4 bases and J lost 2 bases. Germline V gene sequence: CDR1 LNHDA, CDR2 SQIVND (reference sequence). The CDR3 is 17 residues long. CDR3 nucleotides: TGTGCCAGTAGTACGCCCAGGGGGCGTTTTGGCAATCAGCCCCAGCATTTT. It yields the protein CASSTPRGRFGNQPQHF.